These 24 T cell receptor beta chains share one sample of origin, sequenced in a study of PD-1 blockade in classical Hodgkin lymphoma. Time point here: newly diagnosed, previously untreated cHL patient sample. The method was immunoSEQ multiplex PCR; TCRdb's version includes in-frame clones alone and lacks a portion of them. Altogether tens of thousands of clones are present, about 94% being singletons, with the ten largest covering approximately 4%. The sequenced sample was peripheral blood mononuclear cells (PBMCs). The source is a human donor with classical Hodgkin lymphoma.

The sample holds one count of this clone. The CDR3 DNA sequence: TGTGCCAGCAGCGGTGAGGCCAATCAGCCCCAGCATTTT. Residues: CASSGEANQPQHF. The genes are TRBV2 and TRBJ1-5; no clear D. V lost 6 bases and J lost 3, with 9 bases in between. Per the germline V gene, CDR1 is SNHLY and CDR2 is FYNNEI. The CDR3 contains 13 residues.

About this clone itself: One junction end disagrees with the germline gene, perhaps due to a read error. The V call is TRBV7-7, the J call TRBJ2-5, with 8 bases fitting TRBD2. The germline V gene encodes CDR1 SSHAT and CDR2 FNYEAQ (reference sequence). The length of the CDR3 is 12 residues. Here the CDR3 reads CASSLAGETQYF. CDR3 bases: TGTGCTAGCAGCTTAGCGGGGGAGACCCAGTACTTC.

The chain uses TRBV19 and TRBJ2-2; the D call may be TRBD1 or TRBD2 (6 bases each). Trimming removed 4 bases at V and 4 bases at J, with 19 bases between. The CDR3 sequence is 17 residues long. Germline CDR1 reads LNHDA; CDR2 reads SQIVND (reference sequence). CDR3 nucleotide sequence: TGTGCCAGTAGTAGACCTTTAGGGGGGAGAGGCACCGGGGAGCTGTTTTTT. Residues: CASSRPLGGRGTGELFF.

V usage is TRBV18 and J usage is TRBJ2-1; D is unclear. Trimming left V 3 bases short and J 8 bases short, with 14 bases between. The CDR3 is 14 amino acids. Looked up from germline, CDR1 is KGHSH and CDR2 is LQKENI. DNA of the CDR3: TGTGCCAGCTCACCGCAGACGCGCGGACATGAGCAGTTCTTC. As protein: CASSPQTRGHEQFF.

The chain uses TRBV28 and TRBJ1-1; no firm D call. CDR1 is MDHEN, CDR2 SYDVKM, per germline. There are 12 residues in the CDR3. V was trimmed by 4 bases and J by 7 bases, leaving 10 bases between them. CDR3 region: CASSYGVIEAFF. The CDR3 DNA is TGTGCCAGCAGTTATGGGGTTATTGAAGCTTTCTTT.

The chain carries TRBV28 and TRBJ1-5, with unresolved D. CDR1 and CDR2 from the germline V gene are MDHEN and SYDVKM. V was trimmed by 6 bases and J by 0 bases, leaving 12 bases between them. This CDR3 has 15 residues. The CDR3: CASSSRLYSNQPQHF. CDR3 nucleotide sequence: TGTGCCAGCAGCAGTAGGCTCTATAGCAATCAGCCCCAGCATTTT.

This chain connects TRBV5-1 to TRBJ1-3, with D perhaps matching TRBD1 (5 bases). The CDR3 totals 15 residues. With 3 bases removed from V and 0 bases from J, the gap between germline ends came to 10 bases. Germline CDR1 is SGHRS and CDR2 is YFSETQ. This CDR3 reads CASSSGTLSGNTIYF. CDR3 DNA: TGCGCCAGCAGCTCGGGGACGCTCTCTGGAAACACCATATATTTT. Full variable domain (missing parts from reference TRBV5-1 and TRBJ1-3): KAGVTQTPRYLIKTRGQQVTLSCSPISGHRSVSWYQQTPGQGLQFLFEYFSETQRNKGNFPGRFSGRQFSNSRSEMNVSTLELGDSALYLCASSSGTLSGNTIYFGEGSWLTVV.

The chain couples TRBV6-5 to TRBJ2-7; D remains unclear. CDR3 length: 11 amino acids. V lost 6 bases and J lost 7, with 10 bases in between. Germline-derived CDR1 and CDR2 are MNHEY and SVGAGI. The CDR3 loop reads CASRGPTEQYF. The CDR3 DNA reads as TGTGCCAGCAGGGGTCCGACAGAGCAGTACTTC.

The rearrangement uses TRBV10-3 and TRBJ1-1; D is undetermined. The V and J ends lost 3 bases and 4 bases respectively, with 15 bases between them. CDR1 is ENHRY, CDR2 SYGVKD, per germline. CDR3 length: 15 amino acids. The CDR3 coding sequence is TGTGCCATCAGTGATGGTTCCGGAGTAGGCACTGAAGCTTTCTTT. This translates into CAISDGSGVGTEAFF.

The count of this clone is one. The chain recombines TRBV27 with TRBJ2-1; D remains ambiguous. The CDR3 sequence is 12 residues long. Trimming took off 4 bases at V and 4 bases at J, with 5 bases between the two ends. Per the germline V gene, CDR1 is MNHEY and CDR2 is SMNVEV (reference sequence). CDR3 in amino acids: CASSSQYNEQFF. The CDR3 nucleotides read TGTGCCAGCAGTTCGCAGTACAATGAGCAGTTCTTC.

The V and J genes are TRBV11-2 and TRBJ2-7; a possible D gene is TRBD1 (5 bases). Looked up from germline, CDR1 is SGHAT and CDR2 is FQNNGV. The CDR3 consists of 17 residues. Trimming shortened V by 1 base and J by 5 bases, and 21 bases separated the two germline ends. The CDR3 region is CASSLGTAGPARDEQYF. CDR3 bases: TGTGCCAGCAGCTTAGGGACGGCAGGGCCCGCCCGGGACGAGCAGTACTTC.

This clone was seen only once. The chain combines TRBV28 with TRBJ1-4; TRBD1 might be the D (6 bases). Between the trimmed V and J ends, which lost 1 base and 6 bases, there was a span of 12 bases. Germline loops: CDR1 MDHEN, CDR2 SYDVKM. This CDR3 is built from 15 residues. The CDR3: CASSLYRVGYEKLFF. Here the CDR3 DNA reads TGTGCCAGCAGTTTATACAGGGTGGGGTATGAAAAACTGTTTTTT.

CDR3 nucleotide sequence: TGTGCCTGGAAATATTCGGGGACAGAGAGAAACACCATATATTTT. It encodes CAWKYSGTERNTIYF. The chain carries TRBV30 and TRBJ1-3, with 7 bases lining up with TRBD1. The V and J ends lost 4 bases and 5 bases, in that order; junction bases with no gene match: 11. The CDR3 is made up of 15 amino acids. CDR1 is GTSNPN, CDR2 SVGIG, per germline (reference sequence).

This rearrangement joins TRBV11-3 to TRBJ2-1, with D maybe TRBD1 (6 bases). The germline CDR1 and CDR2 sequences are SGHNT and YENEEA. The CDR3 contains 16 residues. V lost 1 base and J 4 bases, leaving 14 bases between the germline ends. The CDR3 nucleotides are TGTGCCAGCAGCTTAGGAGGGACACCCCATTACAATGAGCAGTTCTTC. Protein product: CASSLGGTPHYNEQFF.

This clone is a singleton in its sample. This chain connects TRBV27 to TRBJ1-4; D not resolved. CDR1 and CDR2 from the germline V gene are MNHEY and SMNVEV (reference sequence). V lost 5 bases and J 8 bases, leaving 18 bases between the germline ends. This CDR3 has 15 residues. The CDR3 protein is CASSPQWQFGEKLFF. The CDR3 nucleotides are TGTGCCAGCAGTCCCCAATGGCAATTCGGGGAAAAACTGTTTTTT. Filled out from reference TRBV27 and TRBJ1-4, the complete variable domain reads EAQVTQNPRYLITVTGKKLTVTCSQNMNHEYMSWYRQDPGLGLRQIYYSMNVEVTDKGDVPEGYKVSRKEKRNFPLILESPSPNQTSLYFCASSPQWQFGEKLFFGSGTQLSVL.

The rearrangement links TRBV4-3 to TRBJ1-3, with D maybe TRBD1 (6 bases). V was shortened by 4 bases and J by 3 bases, with 19 bases between the two germline ends. CDR3 length: 17 amino acids. Germline V gives CDR1 LGHNA, CDR2 YSLEER. CDR3 sequence (DNA): TGCGCCAGCAGCCCCTTAGCGGGGGGCTTGGGTGGAAACACCATATATTTT. It encodes CASSPLAGGLGGNTIYF.

V usage is TRBV6-5 and J usage is TRBJ2-7; D is unresolved. The germline V and J ends were trimmed by 6 bases and 7 bases, with 13 bases remaining between them. The CDR3 covers 12 residues. The V gene's germline CDR1 is MNHEY and CDR2 SVGAGI. CDR3 sequence (DNA): TGTGCCAGCAGATTATCAGTGGAGGAGCAGTACTTC. Protein: CASRLSVEEQYF.

The genes are TRBV10-3 and TRBJ2-3, with TRBD2 matching 9 bases. Germline V gives CDR1 ENHRY, CDR2 SYGVKD. The V segment lost 5 bases and the J segment 6 bases; nucleotides outside the gene matches: 3. The CDR3 has 13 amino acids. CDR3 residues: CAISSGGTDTQYF. As DNA, the CDR3 is TGTGCCATCAGTAGCGGGGGGACCGATACGCAGTATTTT.

Only one count was recorded for this clone. The rearrangement joins TRBV13 to TRBJ2-7, with 10 bases matching TRBD1. This CDR3 is 16 amino acids long. With 6 bases clipped from V and 1 base from J, the junction kept 9 bases outside the gene matches. The germline CDR1 and CDR2 sequences are PRHDT and FYEKMQ (reference sequence). The DNA of the CDR3 is TGTGCCAGCAGGCCATCCCGGGACAGGGGATCCTACGAGCAGTACTTC. Translation gives CASRPSRDRGSYEQYF.

This chain connects TRBV7-2 to TRBJ1-1; 8 bases match TRBD1. This CDR3 is 14 amino acids long. Germline V gene data show CDR1 as SGHTA and CDR2 as FQGNSA. The V and J ends lost 5 bases and 5 bases, in that order; junction bases with no gene match: 7. The CDR3 bases are TGTGCCAGCAGCATAGGGACAGGTCAAACTGAAGCTTTCTTT. Amino acids: CASSIGTGQTEAFF. The full variable domain, in which reference TRBV7-2 and TRBJ1-1 provide the parts outside the CDR3, is GAGVSQSPSNKVTEKGKDVELRCDPISGHTALYWYRQSLGQGLEFLIYFQGNSAPDKSGLPSDRFSAERTGGSVSTLTIQRTQQEDSAVYLCASSIGTGQTEAFFGQGTRLTVV.

This clone was picked up one time. This rearrangement joins TRBV5-4 to TRBJ1-1; 9 nucleotides agree with TRBD1. This CDR3 comprises 15 residues. Germline trimming cut 3 bases from V and 1 base from J; bases unmatched to any gene: 4. Germline assignment: CDR1 SGHNT and CDR2 YYREEE (reference sequence). CDR3 amino acids: CASSSPQGANTEAFF. CDR3 coding DNA: TGTGCCAGCAGCTCGCCACAGGGGGCGAACACTGAAGCTTTCTTT.

The chain joins TRBV6-1 to TRBJ1-1; D possibly corresponds to TRBD1 (6 bases). Germline assignment: CDR1 MNHNS and CDR2 SASEGT. V was pared by 8 bases and J by 5 bases, with 12 bases between. This CDR3 has 12 residues. In nucleotides, the CDR3 is TGTGCCAGCGGGCAAGGGGGGACTGAAGCTTTCTTT. This gives the protein CASGQGGTEAFF.

The chain is built from TRBV9 and TRBJ2-7; D is unclear. Germline lookup yields CDR1 SGDLS and CDR2 YYNGEE. Trimming shortened V by 0 bases and J by 1 base, and 8 bases separated the two germline ends. The CDR3 is made up of 14 amino acids. In DNA, the CDR3 is TGTGCCAGCAGCGTAGGGGTAGCATCCTACGAGCAGTACTTC. It is translated as CASSVGVASYEQYF.

The chain combines TRBV12-5 with TRBJ1-5; the D is unclear. Germline assignment: CDR1 LGHNT and CDR2 FRNRAP. This CDR3 is built from 11 residues. V was clipped by 1 base and J by 5 bases, with 0 bases between them. The CDR3 bases are TGTGCTAGTGGTTTGGATCAGCCCCAGCATTTT. Its protein is CASGLDQPQHF.